This TCR beta chain was identified during a study of shared clonotypes between healthy human individuals (dated by TCRdb to the early 2020s). Concerning the study at large: A few men and a couple of women, aged 18 to 49 years, made up the cohort. To estimate repertoire size and how much clonotypes are shared between individuals, the study performed deep sequencing of blood TCR repertoires from five healthy adults. To increase sequencing depth and limit assay-specific biases, different laboratories used diverse techniques to prepare libraries and sequence TCR repertoires. Leukapheresis yielded between about 0.94 and 9.5 billion PBMCs per donor. Overall results and qualifications from the work: Pairwise subsampling indicated that sequencing depth was expected to affect the degree of clonotype sharing among donors. Sampling was restricted to blood, and TCR repertoires in tissue are likely to differ from TCR repertoires in blood. The small number of donors limited the genetic and exposure-history diversity represented.

TCR CDR3 regions were amplified from genomic DNA by multiplex PCR using the deep immunoSEQ assay. Extracted genomic DNA from each cell subset was spread evenly across all wells of several immunoSEQ 96-well plates, with each plate serving as a replicate. For unsorted PBMC, 300 ng of genomic DNA, equivalent to about 30,000 T cell genomes, went into each replicate PCR. Genomic DNA from unsorted PBMC was sequenced over ten immunoSEQ deep assay plates. The purified libraries were quantified using a Qubit 3.0 fluorometer, sized with a Bioanalyzer 2100, and then quantified again using the KAPA Library Quantification kit. Every immunoSEQ 96-well plate was sequenced on a separate single-read 150-cycle Illumina NextSeq 550 flow cell. In the original analysis: Because the immunoSEQ output held only junctional sequences and lacked quality scores, the filtering could not match the filtering applied to full-length reads. Sequences were annotated with PyIR, a Python wrapper for IgBLAST v1.9, and V/J genes and CDR3 were assigned using IMGT germline references. Reads were filtered out if the reads had weak V/J assignments (E-value above 1e-6), no CDR3, stop codons, out-of-frame junctions, or ambiguous translated residues. V3J clonotypes were defined by identical inferred V gene, J gene, and CDR3 amino acid sequence. Percentage overlap between repertoires was calculated by dividing the number of shared unique clonotypes by the size of the smaller repertoire. Three approaches were used to assess repertoire richness: RTK rarefaction, the Chao1 estimator, and Recon v2.1 estimates of unobserved clonotypes. TCRdb limited this immuneACCESS table to in-frame rearrangements with V and J called. A share of clones is missing; checked studies link under half to unresolved V genes, and the rest is unexplained. That table furnishes V, J and clone size, whereas the DNA furnished D and trimming. In all, the sample holds some 470,000 clones, and 76% of those were seen once. The ten biggest clones cover 13% of the sample.

The donors were healthy, HIV-negative adults with no recently reported acute infections or vaccinations. Every donor was a Caucasian adult residing in Nashville, Tennessee, USA. For unsorted samples, 100 million or so PBMCs were counted, and genomic DNA was extracted using the QIAamp DNA Blood Mini kit. After blood collection by leukapheresis, PBMCs were isolated using Ficoll-Histopaque density gradient centrifugation and then cryopreserved in the vapor phase of liquid nitrogen. This clone has a handful of counts. Its antigen has not been determined. It has no much larger one-base neighbor in the sample; base qualities were not kept. V loses 0 bases, J loses 4 bases, and the germline ends lie 13 bases apart. Sequences SGDLS (CDR1) and YYNGEE (CDR2) are obtained from the germline V gene. The CDR3 measures 15 amino acids from cysteine to phenylalanine. The read is trimmed to its CDR3 DNA, 45 bases read in frame from base 1.

This TCR came from a woman in her thirties or forties in good health. Some clones in this sample may be carry-over from other donors' samples. The rearranged chain carries TRBV9 and TRBJ2-5; no D gene is confidently identified. The specimen sequenced was PBMCs. The sequence in DNA is TGTGCCAGCAGCGTAGGGGCCACCCTGCGAGAGACCCAGTACTTC. The translation is CASSVGATLRETQYF.